The 17 T cell receptor beta chains presented below share a single source sample, sequenced in a study of EBV T-cell therapy then PD-1 blockade in nasopharyngeal carcinoma. This table comes from immunoSEQ multiplex PCR, and its TCRdb copy is limited to in-frame clones, with some not included. The sample consists of roughly 21,000 clones, over 75% of them appearing once. No antigens are known for them. Specified treatment: AdE1-LMPpoly-expanded autologous EBV-specific T-cell therapy followed by anti-PD-1 nivolumab. The starting material was CD8+ T cells from blood, obtained at approximately day 61 from a patient whose treatment included autologous EBV-specific T cells and nivolumab. The origin of the receptors is a man aged 40-55 years with nasopharyngeal carcinoma.

The chain combines TRBV11-1 with TRBJ2-2; 9 bases agree with TRBD1. The germline V gene has CDR1 SGHAT and CDR2 FQDESV (reference sequence). The trim removed 8 bases at V and 5 bases at J, leaving 0 bases unmatched. The CDR3 runs to 12 residues. CDR3 coding DNA: TGTGCCAGCGGGACAGGGACCGGGGAGCTGTTTTTT. Amino acids: CASGTGTGELFF.

CDR3 DNA sequence: TGCGCCAGCAGCTTGCCAGGGGATAGCTCCTACAATGAGCAGTTCTTC. Residues: CASSLPGDSSYNEQFF. The chain is built from TRBV5-1 and TRBJ2-1; weak D call: TRBD1 (6 bases). Germline CDR1 SGHRS, CDR2 YFSETQ. With 1 base removed from V and 0 bases from J, the gap between germline ends came to 11 bases. This CDR3 has 16 amino acids.

The chain couples TRBV9 to TRBJ2-7; 8 positions match TRBD1. The junction had 10 bases not matched to a gene; V was cut back by 3 bases and J by 5 bases. The CDR3 runs to 15 residues. Looked up from germline, CDR1 is SGDLS and CDR2 is YYNGEE. The CDR3 region is CASSARTGPVNEQYF. CDR3 coding DNA: TGTGCCAGCAGCGCCCGGACAGGGCCCGTGAACGAGCAGTACTTC.

The rearrangement joins TRBV6-5 to TRBJ2-3; 11 nucleotides match TRBD2. The ends lost 6 bases at V and 4 bases at J; junction bases unmatched: 6. Germline loops: CDR1 MNHEY, CDR2 SVGAGI. This CDR3 contains 15 residues. CDR3 coding DNA: TGTGCCAGCAGGACTTTAGCGGGGGGGTCAGATACGCAGTATTTT. This codes for CASRTLAGGSDTQYF.

The chain uses TRBV5-4 and TRBJ1-4; D is perhaps TRBD1 (5 bases). V was shortened by 6 bases and J by 4 bases, with 13 bases between the two germline ends. There are 14 residues in the CDR3. The germline V gene has CDR1 SGHNT and CDR2 YYREEE (reference sequence). The CDR3 here is CASNHDGGNEKLFF. The CDR3 DNA follows: TGTGCCAGCAACCATGACGGGGGTAATGAAAAACTGTTTTTT.

This chain uses TRBV6-4 with TRBJ2-2, with 9 bases identical to TRBD1. V lost 5 bases, J lost 5 bases, and 6 bases stayed unmatched. CDR3 length equals 15 residues. The germline V gene encodes CDR1 MRHNA and CDR2 SNTAGT. The CDR3 is CASSLQGAPTGELFF. The CDR3 coding sequence is TGTGCCAGCAGTCTACAGGGGGCGCCGACCGGGGAGCTGTTTTTT.

The V call is TRBV7-9, the J call TRBJ2-1; 11 nucleotides match TRBD2. The V gene end was trimmed by 5 bases and the J gene end by 5 bases; junction bases not matched to a gene: 11. The germline V gene encodes CDR1 SEHNR and CDR2 FQNEAQ (reference sequence). This CDR3 has 17 residues. The CDR3 loop is CASSRALGLADHNEQFF. The CDR3 DNA reads as TGTGCCAGCAGCAGGGCCTTGGGACTAGCGGATCACAATGAGCAGTTCTTC.

The chain has TRBV5-1 and TRBJ2-3, with TRBD2 matching over 7 bases. After removal of 4 bases from V and 3 bases from J, the junction contained 8 bases not matched to a gene. The CDR3 spans 15 residues. Germline CDR1 and CDR2: SGHRS and YFSETQ. CDR3 DNA: TGCGCCAGCAGCGGGGGAGGGCGGACGACAGATACGCAGTATTTT. Translated, it gives CASSGGGRTTDTQYF.

This sequence joins TRBV29-1 and TRBJ2-2; perhaps D is TRBD1 or TRBD2 (5 bases each). Germline-derived CDR1 and CDR2 are SQVTM and ANQGSEA. Deletions cut 8 bases from V and 0 bases from J, with 10 bases between. This CDR3 region has 13 residues. The CDR3 DNA is TGCAGCACAAGGGACCCGAACACCGGGGAGCTGTTTTTT. It encodes CSTRDPNTGELFF.

The chain couples TRBV6-5 to TRBJ1-5, with 8 nucleotides matching TRBD1. Germline values: CDR1 MNHEY, CDR2 SVGAGI. The CDR3 is 15 amino acids. Trimming took 8 bases from V and 6 from J; bases not matched to a gene: 12. This CDR3 is CASAETGEGGQPQHF. The CDR3 DNA reads as TGTGCCAGCGCGGAGACAGGGGAGGGTGGTCAGCCCCAGCATTTT.

This clone was recorded once. The V gene is TRBV5-1, the J gene TRBJ2-1; TRBD1 or TRBD2 may be the D gene (5 bases each). Germline CDR1 reads SGHRS; CDR2 reads YFSETQ. The CDR3 covers 18 residues. Trimming took 1 base from V and 8 from J, leaving 25 bases between them. The CDR3 bases are TGCGCCAGCAGCTTGTTGTCGGGACGGCTGGCGTACGGCGATGAGCAGTTCTTC. Translated, it gives CASSLLSGRLAYGDEQFF.

This clone occurred once. Other nucleotide sequences in the sample specify the same CDR3. This chain joins TRBV25-1 and TRBJ1-2; D is perhaps TRBD1 (6 bases). The ends were cut back, 7 bases at V and 8 bases at J, with 14 bases in the middle. The CDR3 is made up of 12 amino acids. Germline V gene data show CDR1 as MGHDK and CDR2 as SYGVNS. In DNA form, the CDR3 reads TGTGCCAGCATAGCGGGGGGCGGGGGCTACACCTTC. Translating gives CASIAGGGGYTF.

The gene calls are TRBV7-9 and TRBJ1-1, with D tentatively TRBD1 (5 bases). The length of the CDR3 is 13 residues. Germline V gene sequence: CDR1 SEHNR, CDR2 FQNEAQ (reference sequence). The V gene lost 8 bases and the J gene lost 2 bases, with 12 bases spanning the gap. In DNA, the CDR3 is TGTGCCAGCGCCTCGGGGGGTAACACTGAAGCTTTCTTT. Translating gives CASASGGNTEAFF.

This clone appeared a single time. The rearrangement links TRBV5-6 to TRBJ1-5; D is perhaps TRBD1 (5 bases). V lost 5 bases to trimming and J lost 4 bases, with 16 bases between them. Germline CDR1 and CDR2: SGHDT and YYEEEE. The CDR3 length is 15 residues. The CDR3 is CASRSGLAGNQPQHF. In DNA form, the CDR3 reads TGTGCCAGCAGGTCTGGGCTAGCAGGGAATCAGCCCCAGCATTTT.

V is TRBV4-1 and J is TRBJ2-3, with 7 bases that match TRBD1. CDR1 MGHRA and CDR2 YSYEKL come from the germline V gene. The length of the CDR3 is 15 residues. V shed 1 base and J 5 bases; nucleotides not matched to a gene: 6. CDR3 nucleotides: TGCGCCAGCAGCCAAGTAGGACAGGCGGGAGATACGCAGTATTTT. Residues: CASSQVGQAGDTQYF.

The chain carries TRBV28 and TRBJ1-1; the match to TRBD1 covers 8 bases. CDR1 MDHEN and CDR2 SYDVKM come from the germline V gene. The CDR3 is 14 amino acids. With V trimmed by 4 bases and J by 5 bases, 6 bases remained unmatched. The chain's CDR3 is CASSSVDRGTEAFF. The CDR3 DNA reads as TGTGCCAGCAGTTCGGTCGACAGGGGTACTGAAGCTTTCTTT.

The chain links TRBV9 to TRBJ1-2; D possibly corresponds to TRBD1 (5 bases). CDR1 is SGDLS, CDR2 YYNGEE, per germline. The CDR3 extends over 17 amino acids. The germline V and J ends were trimmed by 3 bases and 1 base, with 19 bases remaining between them. The CDR3 nucleotides are TGTGCCAGCAGCGAGGGAAAAGACAGCCCAAATAACTATGGCTACACCTTC. Its translation is CASSEGKDSPNNYGYTF.